This TCR beta chain was sequenced for a study of control samples from healthy donors and cancer patients. This clone has just one count. The germline gives CDR1 SNHLY, CDR2 FYNNEI. CDR3 size: 11 residues. V was cut by 7 bases and J by 7 bases, with 10 bases left in between. Produced via immunoSEQ multiplex PCR; TCRdb's table is partial and in-frame only. The sample includes hundreds of thousands of clones, around 90% of them seen just once. Sample: PBMCs. This TCR derives from a man in his forties with head and neck cancer. The chain links TRBV2 to TRBJ1-1; D ambiguous. The CDR3 loop is CASTRAGEAFF. CDR3 nucleotides: TGTGCCAGCACCCGAGCAGGTGAAGCTTTCTTT.